The next 19 T cell receptor beta chains were all read from a single sample in a study of identical twins. TCRdb processed the 5' RACE reads anew with MiXCR; each CDR3 protein has one entry. The sample includes fewer than 550,000 distinct CDR3 sequences, about 15% seen only once; the top ten take 0.35% to 0.45%. These same records also appear under a second study, on yellow fever vaccine responses in identical twins.

The material sequenced was CD4+ T cells sorted from blood. These receptors originate from a young woman in good health.

This clonotype has only a few counts. This rearrangement joins TRBV4-1 to TRBJ2-4; D might be TRBD1 (6 bases). Per the germline V gene, CDR1 is MGHRA and CDR2 is YSYEKL. CDR3 length: 16 amino acids. V was clipped by 0 bases and J by 7 bases, with 16 bases between them. The CDR3 coding sequence is TGCGCCAGCAGCCAAGAGAACCAGGGGTCGGGTAACATTCAGTACTTC. Protein product: CASSQENQGSGNIQYF.

The V gene is TRBV3-1, the J gene TRBJ2-3; 10 bases map to TRBD2. CDR1 and CDR2 (germline): LGHDT, YNNKEL (reference sequence). V dropped 5 bases and J dropped 5; count of bases not matched to a gene: 4. The CDR3 runs 14 residues. The CDR3 nucleotides read TGTGCCAGCAGCATCCAGCGGGGGGGAGATACGCAGTATTTT. It encodes CASSIQRGGDTQYF.

The chain has TRBV20-1 and TRBJ2-5, with 7 bases identical to TRBD2. This CDR3 region has 13 residues. V lost 6 bases to trimming and J lost 1 base; unmatched junction nucleotides: 5. Germline CDR1 DFQATT, CDR2 SNEGSKA (reference sequence). CDR3 DNA sequence: TGCAGTGCCCCCACTAGCGCCCAAGAGACCCAGTACTTC. Protein: CSAPTSAQETQYF.

The CDR3 DNA is TGTGCCAGCAGCATCCCACCCCTGACCGGGGAGCAGTTCTTC. Amino acid sequence: CASSIPPLTGEQFF. This chain uses TRBV9 with TRBJ2-1; no firm D call. This CDR3 has 14 residues. Trimming left V 4 bases short and J 10 bases short, with 18 bases between. Germline assignment: CDR1 SGDLS and CDR2 YYNGEE.

This clonotype was seen at least ten times. The V gene is TRBV29-1, the J gene TRBJ2-7, with 8 nucleotides matching TRBD1. Germline V lookup: CDR1 SQVTM, CDR2 ANQGSEA. The V gene end was trimmed by 1 base and the J gene end by 6 bases; junction bases not matched to a gene: 14. The CDR3 covers 16 residues. The CDR3: CSVEGGVRTGNSEQYF. For the CDR3, the DNA is TGCAGCGTTGAAGGGGGGGTCCGGACAGGGAACTCCGAGCAGTACTTC.

V and J are TRBV29-1 and TRBJ1-2; D not certain. CDR3 length equals 11 residues. V was trimmed by 6 bases and J by 2 bases, leaving 7 bases between them. The germline V gene has CDR1 SQVTM and CDR2 ANQGSEA. CDR3 amino acids: CSVEENYGYTF. As DNA, the CDR3 is TGCAGCGTCGAGGAAAACTATGGCTACACCTTC.

This clonotype occurred a few times. The chain is built from TRBV7-9 and TRBJ1-1; 7 bases match TRBD1. V shed 6 bases, J shed 11 bases, and the junction held 18 bases outside the gene matches. This CDR3 is built from 15 residues. Germline assignment: CDR1 SEHNR and CDR2 FQNEAQ (reference sequence). CDR3 amino acids: CASSSGQPNPTVAFF. As DNA, the CDR3 is TGTGCCAGCAGTTCGGGACAGCCAAATCCCACTGTGGCTTTCTTT.

This clonotype has more than one count but fewer than ten. The CDR3 sequence: CASSLASGAPYNEQFF. The CDR3 DNA follows: TGTGCCAGCAGTTTGGCTAGCGGAGCACCCTACAATGAGCAGTTCTTC. The rearrangement uses TRBV6-5 and TRBJ2-1; 7 bases map to TRBD2. Trimming took 4 bases from V and 2 from J; bases not matched to a gene: 8. Germline CDR1 reads MNHEY; CDR2 reads SVGAGI. This CDR3 spans 16 amino acids.

The chain links TRBV10-3 to TRBJ2-1, with 8 bases lining up with TRBD2. Germline V lookup: CDR1 ENHRY, CDR2 SYGVKD. The V gene end was trimmed by 0 bases and the J gene end by 4 bases; junction bases not matched to a gene: 5. The CDR3 is made up of 16 amino acids. CDR3 in amino acids: CAISESISGTYNEQFF. The DNA of the CDR3 is TGTGCCATCAGTGAGTCGATTAGCGGGACGTACAATGAGCAGTTCTTC.

The V call is TRBV10-3, the J call TRBJ2-5; D uncertain. V lost 0 bases and J 1 base, leaving 6 bases between the germline ends. Germline CDR1 is ENHRY and CDR2 is SYGVKD. The CDR3 extends over 14 amino acids. The chain's CDR3 is CAISESVAQETQYF. The DNA for the CDR3 is TGTGCCATCAGTGAGTCGGTAGCCCAAGAGACCCAGTACTTC.

This clonotype turned up a few times. This chain links TRBV29-1 with TRBJ1-4; D uncertain. CDR1 is SQVTM and CDR2 is ANQGSEA in the germline V gene. The CDR3 consists of 14 residues. Trimming took 3 bases from V and 2 from J, leaving 10 bases between them. The DNA for the CDR3 is TGCAGCGTTGAGTTGCCACAGACTAATGAAAAACTGTTTTTT. It yields the protein CSVELPQTNEKLFF.

About this clonotype: This may be a read error, as it is one base from a much larger clone. The chain recombines TRBV20-1 with TRBJ2-1, with unresolved D. V dropped 0 bases and J dropped 8 bases, with 2 bases sitting between them. The CDR3 loop spans 10 amino acids. Germline-derived CDR1 and CDR2 are DFQATT and SNEGSKA (reference sequence). As DNA, the CDR3 is TGCAGTGCTAGAGATTATGAGCAGTTCTTC. It translates to CSARDYEQFF.

In its sample, this clonotype was seen a few times. V usage is TRBV12-3 or TRBV12-4 and J usage is TRBJ2-7, with 8 bases lining up with TRBD1. The length of the CDR3 is 14 residues. The V gene end was trimmed by 5 bases and the J gene end by 2 bases; junction bases not matched to a gene: 5. The CDR3 bases are TGTGCCAGCAGTAACCAGGGGGCGGCCTACGAGCAGTACTTC. Its protein is CASSNQGAAYEQYF.

This clonotype turned up a few times. The chain has TRBV20-1 and TRBJ2-3; D is possibly TRBD2 (6 bases). This CDR3 spans 16 amino acids. Trimming took 4 bases from V and 2 from J, leaving 19 bases between them. The germline V gene has CDR1 DFQATT and CDR2 SNEGSKA (reference sequence). In nucleotides, the CDR3 is TGCAGTGCTAATTCGTTCGGGCAGGGACTCACAGATACGCAGTATTTT. Protein product: CSANSFGQGLTDTQYF.

This chain joins TRBV6-5 and TRBJ2-1; 8 positions agree with TRBD2. V gave up 4 bases and J gave up 4 bases; unmatched junction bases: 9. Looked up from germline, CDR1 is MNHEY and CDR2 is SVGAGI. CDR3 length equals 16 residues. The CDR3 nucleotides read TGTGCCAGCAGTTCGACGTCGGCTAGCGGGTACAATGAGCAGTTCTTC. Translating gives CASSSTSASGYNEQFF.

This clonotype was seen a handful of times. The chain links TRBV2 to TRBJ2-2; the match to TRBD2 covers 7 bases. CDR1 SNHLY and CDR2 FYNNEI come from the germline V gene. V lost 10 bases, J lost 1 base, and 9 bases stayed unmatched. The CDR3 length is 15 residues. As DNA, the CDR3 is TGTGCCACCAAGCGGGAAAAGGGGAACACCGGGGAGCTGTTTTTT. It encodes CATKREKGNTGELFF.

V is TRBV28 and J is TRBJ2-3, with no clear D. The germline gives CDR1 MDHEN, CDR2 SYDVKM. This CDR3 spans 12 amino acids. With 6 bases removed from V and 6 bases from J, the gap between germline ends came to 10 bases. The CDR3 reads CASSSVPDTQYF. In DNA form, the CDR3 reads TGTGCCAGCAGCTCGGTCCCCGATACGCAGTATTTT.

CDR3 in amino acids: CSPRGLAGDGTDTQYF. The CDR3 nucleotides are TGCAGCCCCCGGGGACTAGCGGGAGATGGCACAGATACGCAGTATTTT. This chain connects TRBV29-1 to TRBJ2-3; 14 nucleotides agree with TRBD2. CDR3 length: 16 residues. With 8 bases clipped from V and 1 base from J, the junction kept 8 bases outside the gene matches. Germline V CDR1 and CDR2: SQVTM, ANQGSEA.

This clonotype was observed a handful of times. J is TRBJ2-5 and V is TRBV6-1; TRBD2 aligns across 8 bases. Looked up from germline, CDR1 is MNHNS and CDR2 is SASEGT. The V and J ends lost 5 bases and 0 bases, in that order; junction bases with no gene match: 11. The length of the CDR3 is 17 residues. CDR3 sequence reads: CASSPRGGLTYQETQYF. The CDR3 nucleotides are TGTGCCAGCAGTCCACGGGGGGGACTCACGTACCAAGAGACCCAGTACTTC.